Included here is one TCR beta chain sequence, with context. What it binds is not known. The sample originates from a study of shared clonotypes between healthy human individuals. Study-level background: CD4 naive and memory got three plates each, CD8 naive two, CD8 memory one.

Clones were sequenced by immunoSEQ multiplex PCR, and TCRdb holds only the in-frame ones, with some missing. The table shows about 1.1 million clones, with about 72% occurring only once. Regarding the study as a whole: Generation of non-shared clonotypes was less probable than generation of clonotypes shared by all four donors. Across subsets, estimated richness was generally greater for naive than for memory populations. Sequencing depth was expected to influence donor clonotype sharing.

The TCR was taken from a man aged 18 to 30 in good health. Some clones in this sample may be carry-over from other donors' samples. Sequencing was done on a sample of memory CD4+ T cells from PBMCs. Documented subset: CD45RA-negative fraction.

The CDR3 loop reads CASYPGREVGEQYF. CDR3 DNA: TGTGCCAGCTACCCCGGCAGGGAAGTTGGCGAGCAGTACTTC. This chain links TRBV28 with TRBJ2-7; D is possibly TRBD1 (5 bases). V lost 8 bases and J lost 6, with 20 bases in between. Germline-derived CDR1 and CDR2 are MDHEN and SYDVKM. The CDR3 has 14 residues.